This passage covers 24 T cell receptor beta chains from one sample sequenced in a study of blood T cell repertoires in COVID-19. The repertoire was sequenced with immunoSEQ multiplex PCR; TCRdb's copy has only in-frame clones and lacks some. The top ten hold around a tenth of the sample, which has 95,000 to 100,000 clones, more than 65% seen once. Sequencing was done on a sample of peripheral blood. The receptors originated from an elderly woman with acute or convalescent COVID-19.

This clone was observed a handful of times. The rearrangement links TRBV7-9 to TRBJ1-2; no firm D call. CDR1 SEHNR and CDR2 FQNEAQ come from the germline V gene (reference sequence). With 3 bases removed from V and 4 bases from J, the gap between germline ends came to 9 bases. The CDR3 covers 13 residues. CDR3 amino acids: CASSLRNSYGYTF. DNA for the CDR3: TGTGCCAGCAGCTTGCGTAATAGCTATGGCTACACCTTC. Looking up the rest from reference TRBV7-9 and TRBJ1-2 gives the full variable domain: DTGVSQNPRHKITKRGQNVTFRCDPISEHNRLYWYRQTLGQGPEFLTYFQNEAQLEKSRLLSDRFSAERPKGSFSTLEIQRTEQGDSAMYLCASSLRNSYGYTFGSGTRLTVV.

The chain combines TRBV2 with TRBJ2-1; 15 nucleotides match TRBD2. V lost 5 bases to trimming and J lost 0 bases; unmatched junction nucleotides: 8. Germline values: CDR1 SNHLY, CDR2 FYNNEI. This CDR3 contains 19 residues. For the CDR3, the DNA is TGTGCCAGCAGTACAAGGACTAGCGGGGGGGCATTCTCCTACAATGAGCAGTTCTTC. Its translation is CASSTRTSGGAFSYNEQFF.

The chain is built from TRBV2 and TRBJ2-5; 8 bases map to TRBD1. This CDR3 spans 15 amino acids. The germline gives CDR1 SNHLY, CDR2 FYNNEI. V gave up 7 bases and J gave up 4 bases; unmatched junction bases: 11. CDR3 in DNA: TGTGCCAGCATGCAGGGGGCCGCGAGGGTAGAGACCCAGTACTTC. Protein: CASMQGAARVETQYF.

This clone turned up a few times. This chain uses TRBV3-1 (or the pseudogene TRBV3-2) with TRBJ1-6; no reliable D call. Trimming shortened V by 0 bases and J by 10 bases, and 7 bases separated the two germline ends. The CDR3 spans 13 residues. Per the germline V gene, CDR1 is LGHDT and CDR2 is YNNKEL (reference sequence). CDR3 region: CASSQDPRSPLHF. The CDR3 region has the DNA TGTGCCAGCAGCCAAGATCCCCGGTCACCCCTCCACTTT.

This clone was recorded a few times. The V gene is TRBV7-6, the J gene TRBJ1-1; D remains ambiguous. V lost 3 bases, J lost 5 bases, and 13 bases lay in between. CDR3 length: 14 residues. CDR1 and CDR2 from the germline V gene are SGHVS and FNYEAQ. The CDR3 sequence: CASSLGGPGTEAFF. In nucleotides, the CDR3 is TGTGCCAGCAGCTTGGGCGGTCCGGGGACTGAAGCTTTCTTT.

The chain couples TRBV4-3 to TRBJ2-7; D might be TRBD2 (7 bases). Trimming removed 0 bases at V and 3 bases at J, with 15 bases between. The germline V gene has CDR1 LGHNA and CDR2 YSLEER. The length of the CDR3 is 16 residues. CDR3 nucleotides: TGCGCCAGCAGCCAAGATGAGGCGGGGGCCTACTACGAGCAGTACGTC. Its protein product is CASSQDEAGAYYEQYV.

V is TRBV7-2 and J is TRBJ1-1; tentatively, D is TRBD1 (5 bases). CDR1 and CDR2 (germline): SGHTA, FQGNSA. V was pared by 4 bases and J by 1 base, with 10 bases between. The CDR3 is 14 residues long. The CDR3 loop is CASSSPGGNTEAFF. The CDR3 DNA is TGTGCCAGCAGCTCCCCGGGGGGGAACACTGAAGCTTTCTTT.

This clone was seen more than once but under ten times. The chain has TRBV5-1 and TRBJ1-1, with D perhaps TRBD1 (6 bases). CDR1 is SGHRS and CDR2 is YFSETQ in the germline V gene. Trimming removed 0 bases at V and 0 bases at J, with 12 bases between. CDR3 length: 16 amino acids. The CDR3 DNA sequence: TGCGCCAGCAGCTTGGCTCAAAGGGGGTTGAACACTGAAGCTTTCTTT. Translating gives CASSLAQRGLNTEAFF.

The V call is TRBV18, the J call TRBJ1-5, with 9 bases that match TRBD1. The germline gives CDR1 KGHSH, CDR2 LQKENI. The length of the CDR3 is 15 residues. V was clipped by 2 bases and J by 7 bases; unmatched bases: 6. The CDR3: CASSPTGGASQPQHF. The CDR3 region has the DNA TGTGCCAGCTCACCAACAGGGGGCGCTTCCCAGCCCCAGCATTTT.

The genes are TRBV28 and TRBJ2-7; tentative D call: TRBD1 (6 bases). CDR3 length: 16 amino acids. Germline CDR1 and CDR2: MDHEN and SYDVKM. Trimming took 7 bases from V and 3 from J, leaving 22 bases between them. As DNA, the CDR3 is TGTGCCAGCACCACTTTTCCACCGGGACAAAGCTACGAGCAGTACTTC. Translation gives CASTTFPPGQSYEQYF.

This clone has a handful of counts. The gene calls are TRBV10-3 and TRBJ1-1; TRBD1 is a possible D gene (6 bases). Trimming took 2 bases from V and 1 from J, leaving 14 bases between them. CDR3 size: 16 residues. In germline, CDR1 is ENHRY, CDR2 SYGVKD. CDR3 sequence reads: CAISEGWRTANTEAFF. DNA of the CDR3: TGTGCCATCAGTGAGGGGTGGAGGACAGCGAACACTGAAGCTTTCTTT.

The chain is built from TRBV7-9 and TRBJ1-1; 8 nucleotides agree with TRBD1. The CDR3 extends over 17 amino acids. V trimming: 2 bases; J trimming: 1 base; junction bases outside the gene matches: 9. CDR1 is SEHNR, CDR2 FQNEAQ, per germline (reference sequence). The CDR3 sequence is CASSLSQGAFPNTEAFF. Here the CDR3 DNA reads TGTGCCAGCAGCTTATCCCAGGGGGCTTTTCCGAACACTGAAGCTTTCTTT.

This rearrangement joins TRBV18 to TRBJ1-5; weak D call: TRBD1 (5 bases). Between the trimmed V and J ends, which lost 8 bases and 2 bases, there was a span of 16 bases. In germline, CDR1 is KGHSH, CDR2 LQKENI. The CDR3 sequence is 15 residues long. In DNA, the CDR3 is TGTGCCAGCACTCGGGGCAGGGAGGGCAATCAGCCCCAGCATTTT. Translating it yields CASTRGREGNQPQHF.

V and J are TRBV4-1 and TRBJ2-1; 9 positions match TRBD1. Germline CDR1 and CDR2: MGHRA and YSYEKL. The CDR3 length is 16 residues. V lost 0 bases to trimming and J lost 4 bases; unmatched junction nucleotides: 4. The CDR3 DNA follows: TGCGCCAGCAGCCAAGAAGGGACAGGGATTTACAATGAGCAGTTCTTC. It is translated as CASSQEGTGIYNEQFF.

V is TRBV4-1 and J is TRBJ1-4; D is unclear. Trimming shortened V by 2 bases and J by 3 bases, and 13 bases separated the two germline ends. Germline CDR1 reads MGHRA; CDR2 reads YSYEKL. The CDR3 contains 16 residues. DNA of the CDR3: TGCGCCAGCAGCCAAAACCCCTCCAGTCCTAATGAAAAACTGTTTTTT. Translating gives CASSQNPSSPNEKLFF.

This chain uses TRBV5-1 with TRBJ2-7; possibly TRBD1 for D (5 bases). The V end lost 3 bases, the J end lost 5 bases, and 15 bases lay between the germline ends. CDR1 is SGHRS and CDR2 is YFSETQ in the germline V gene. The CDR3 extends over 14 amino acids. The chain's CDR3 is CASSSGHTGHEQYV. CDR3 in DNA: TGCGCCAGCAGCTCCGGACATACTGGGCACGAGCAGTACGTC.

CDR3 DNA sequence: TGTGCCACCAGTGATGGTAGCGGGGGGGCCGATGAGCAGTTCTTC. Protein product: CATSDGSGGADEQFF. The chain employs TRBV24-1 and TRBJ2-1, with 11 bases that match TRBD2. The CDR3 sequence is 15 residues long. Germline CDR1 and CDR2: KGHDR and SFDVKD. V lost 3 bases to trimming and J lost 8 bases; unmatched junction nucleotides: 5.

This chain uses TRBV5-1 with TRBJ2-5; possibly TRBD2 for D (6 bases). This CDR3 has 14 amino acids. CDR1 SGHRS and CDR2 YFSETQ come from the germline V gene. V was trimmed by 4 bases and J by 5 bases, leaving 15 bases between them. The CDR3 nucleotides read TGCGCCAGCAGCGGTGGACGGGCGGGGGAGACCCAGTACTTC. Amino acid sequence: CASSGGRAGETQYF.

The rearrangement uses TRBV19 and TRBJ1-6, with 7 bases fitting TRBD1. The CDR3 length is 15 residues. Trimming at V came to 1 base and at J to 7 bases, leaving 4 bases not matched to a gene. Germline V gene lookup returns CDR1 LNHDA and CDR2 SQIVND (reference sequence). CDR3 DNA: TGTGCCAGTAGTATAGTTCCGGGACAGAATTCACCCCTCCACTTT. Translating it yields CASSIVPGQNSPLHF.

V and J are TRBV7-9 and TRBJ1-6, with TRBD1 as a possible D gene (5 bases). CDR3 length: 14 residues. Trimming took off 1 base at V and 9 bases at J, with 10 bases between the two ends. Per germline, CDR1 SEHNR and CDR2 FQNEAQ (reference sequence). The CDR3 nucleotides read TGTGCCAGCAGCTTAGAGGGGATGGGTTCACCCCTCCACTTT. Translating gives CASSLEGMGSPLHF.

The J gene is TRBJ1-2, the V gene TRBV18, with TRBD1 as a possible D gene (6 bases). The CDR3 extends over 15 amino acids. Trimming took 3 bases from V and 4 from J, leaving 15 bases between them. Per the germline V gene, CDR1 is KGHSH and CDR2 is LQKENI. As DNA, the CDR3 is TGTGCCAGCTCACCCCTGGGACAAGGACCCTATGGCTACACCTTC. Translated, it gives CASSPLGQGPYGYTF.

The chain links TRBV19 to TRBJ1-1; 7 positions agree with TRBD1. Trimming removed 5 bases from V and 4 bases from J; junction bases left unmatched: 7. Germline lookup yields CDR1 LNHDA and CDR2 SQIVND (reference sequence). This CDR3 is built from 14 residues. The CDR3 reads CASSREPGGTEAFF. The CDR3 bases are TGTGCCAGTAGTCGAGAACCAGGGGGCACTGAAGCTTTCTTT.

The V call is TRBV9, the J call TRBJ2-7; D may be TRBD1 (6 bases). The CDR3 consists of 14 residues. Germline CDR1 and CDR2: SGDLS and YYNGEE. V lost 3 bases and J 8 bases, leaving 18 bases between the germline ends. CDR3 DNA sequence: TGTGCCAGCAGCGCCACCCCACAGGGTGGGAAGCAGTACTTC. Encoded protein: CASSATPQGGKQYF.

This rearrangement joins TRBV5-1 to TRBJ2-5; TRBD2 might be the D (6 bases). CDR1 SGHRS and CDR2 YFSETQ come from the germline V gene. The CDR3 extends over 16 amino acids. V was cut by 1 base and J by 4 bases, with 17 bases left in between. CDR3 region: CASSLLAGGLRETQYF. In DNA, the CDR3 is TGCGCCAGCAGCTTGTTGGCAGGAGGGTTAAGAGAGACCCAGTACTTC.